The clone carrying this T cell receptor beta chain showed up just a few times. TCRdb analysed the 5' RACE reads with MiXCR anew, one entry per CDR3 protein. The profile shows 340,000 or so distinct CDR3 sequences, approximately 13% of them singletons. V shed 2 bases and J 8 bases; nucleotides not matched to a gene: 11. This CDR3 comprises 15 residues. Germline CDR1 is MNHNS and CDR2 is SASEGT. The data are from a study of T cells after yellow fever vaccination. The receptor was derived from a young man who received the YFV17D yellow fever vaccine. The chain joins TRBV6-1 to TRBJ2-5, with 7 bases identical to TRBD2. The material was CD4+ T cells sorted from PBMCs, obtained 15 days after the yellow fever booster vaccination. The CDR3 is CASSETGTTVSTQYF. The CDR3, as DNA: TGTGCCAGCAGTGAAACCGGGACTACCGTTTCTACCCAGTACTTC.